Listed below are T cell receptor beta chains from one sample, sequenced in a study of T-cell reconstitution after alpha-beta-depleted transplantation in children. One entry per CDR3 protein, called by TCRdb with MiXCR from the PCR reads. The data contain 60,000 to 100,000 distinct CDR3 sequences, 15% to 20% of them singletons. The specimen was PBMCs, mostly from graft donor cells, collected 360 days after TCRalphabeta/CD19-depleted stem cell transplant. These receptors were obtained from a male patient between 2 and 10 years old who had a stem cell transplant for acute lymphoblastic leukemia, so the T cells may come from the graft donor. Both conserved end residues are part of each CDR3. The order of the fields is V gene, D gene, J gene, CDR3 protein. The D gene is left open where the match is weak.

v_gene: TRBV5-1; d_gene: TRBD1; j_gene: TRBJ2-1; CDR3aa: CASRGTGQYNEQFF
v_gene: TRBV29-1; d_gene: TRBD2; j_gene: TRBJ2-1; CDR3aa: CSVLAGGGNEQFF
v_gene: TRBV2; d_gene: .; j_gene: TRBJ1-5; CDR3aa: CASSTGGKSNQPQHF
v_gene: TRBV6-2/TRBV6-3; d_gene: TRBD1; j_gene: TRBJ1-1; CDR3aa: CASKTGGSNTEAFF
v_gene: TRBV5-1; d_gene: .; j_gene: TRBJ2-7; CDR3aa: CASSLERASSYEQYF
v_gene: TRBV20-1; d_gene: .; j_gene: TRBJ2-3; CDR3aa: CSARVGVDTQYF
v_gene: TRBV20-1; d_gene: TRBD2; j_gene: TRBJ2-3; CDR3aa: CSASPFGTSGTDTQYF
v_gene: TRBV7-6; d_gene: TRBD2; j_gene: TRBJ2-1; CDR3aa: CASSPTSFGDNEQFF
v_gene: TRBV7-9; d_gene: .; j_gene: TRBJ1-5; CDR3aa: CASSFAGNQPQHF
v_gene: TRBV10-3; d_gene: .; j_gene: TRBJ2-7; CDR3aa: CAIGRGDGAYEQYF
v_gene: TRBV29-1; d_gene: .; j_gene: TRBJ2-3; CDR3aa: CSVEDPIPAGQYF
v_gene: TRBV2; d_gene: .; j_gene: TRBJ2-1; CDR3aa: CASSEVGAGMSNEQFF
v_gene: TRBV5-1; d_gene: TRBD1; j_gene: TRBJ2-5; CDR3aa: CASSKGQGSLGTQYF
v_gene: TRBV6-1; d_gene: TRBD1; j_gene: TRBJ1-1; CDR3aa: CASSKAPTGGAREAFF
v_gene: TRBV25-1; d_gene: .; j_gene: TRBJ2-7; CDR3aa: CASSAGYGYSYEQYF
v_gene: TRBV2; d_gene: TRBD1; j_gene: TRBJ1-4; CDR3aa: CASSEFSRDRYEKLFF
v_gene: TRBV12-3/TRBV12-4; d_gene: .; j_gene: TRBJ2-7; CDR3aa: CASSEQGGVYEQYF
v_gene: TRBV11-2; d_gene: TRBD2; j_gene: TRBJ2-1; CDR3aa: CASSLVGGGPYNEQFF
v_gene: TRBV6-1; d_gene: .; j_gene: TRBJ2-7; CDR3aa: CASSEAEPGFSYEQYF
v_gene: TRBV21-1; d_gene: .; j_gene: TRBJ2-7; CDR3aa: CATLGVDGSYEQYF
v_gene: TRBV10-2; d_gene: .; j_gene: TRBJ2-7; CDR3aa: CASSEGAYEQYF
v_gene: TRBV7-9; d_gene: TRBD1; j_gene: TRBJ2-7; CDR3aa: CASSLVLGQKSYEQYF
v_gene: TRBV9; d_gene: TRBD1; j_gene: TRBJ2-7; CDR3aa: CASSWGQGTHEQYF
v_gene: TRBV12-3/TRBV12-4; d_gene: .; j_gene: TRBJ2-1; CDR3aa: CASSSHPFWGELSYNEQFF
v_gene: TRBV12-5; d_gene: TRBD2; j_gene: TRBJ2-1; CDR3aa: CASAHLGLADYNEQFF
v_gene: TRBV2; d_gene: TRBD2; j_gene: TRBJ2-3; CDR3aa: CTSSLVSGRLHFGTDTQYF
v_gene: TRBV7-8; d_gene: .; j_gene: TRBJ1-1; CDR3aa: CASSSTRARTEAFF
v_gene: TRBV19; d_gene: .; j_gene: TRBJ2-3; CDR3aa: CASSIQGITDTQYF
v_gene: TRBV29-1; d_gene: TRBD1; j_gene: TRBJ1-1; CDR3aa: CSVEDGQGTMAFF
v_gene: TRBV5-1; d_gene: .; j_gene: TRBJ1-1; CDR3aa: CASSLGRQEAFF
v_gene: TRBV7-9; d_gene: .; j_gene: TRBJ2-1; CDR3aa: CASSFGLYNEQFF
v_gene: TRBV29-1; d_gene: .; j_gene: TRBJ2-3; CDR3aa: CSVDILSTDTQYF